The source of this TCR beta chain is a study of T cells in Graves' hyperthyroidism and ophthalmopathy. For the study at large: Staff took peripheral blood when the initial diagnosis was made, before any treatment began.

Orbital computed tomography, thyroid ultrasound, serum thyroxine and TRAb, and clinical symptoms together informed the diagnoses. The PBMCs were sourced from fresh peripheral blood (approximately 10 ml). Findings of the study overall: Using 13 V-J features, a model discriminated ophthalmopathy from stable hyperthyroidism.

This clonotype was recorded many times. Its antigen is unidentified. Template material for amplifying TCR beta CDR3 regions consisted of RNA transcripts. TCR CDR3 regions were first amplified by RT-PCR with HTBI primers. One entry per CDR3 protein, called by TCRdb with MiXCR from the multiplex PCR reads. This sample yields 640,000 or so distinct CDR3 sequences, of which 14% are seen a single time; 7.1% belongs to the top ten. The germline V gene encodes CDR1 SGHVS and CDR2 FQNEAQ. With V trimmed by 6 bases and J by 4 bases, 8 bases remained unmatched. The CDR3 length is 14 residues. The sequencing sample was made of blood. The chain carries TRBV7-8 and TRBJ1-1, with 7 bases identical to TRBD1. This TCR was sampled from a woman aged 18-30 years with Graves' ophthalmopathy. The CDR3 nucleotides are TGTGCCAGCAGGCCGGGACAGTTCTTCACTGAAGCTTTCTTT. Translating gives CASRPGQFFTEAFF.